The 17 T cell receptor beta chains below come from one sample, sequenced in a study of chemoradiotherapy in HPV16-positive cancers. Libraries were prepared by immunoSEQ multiplex PCR; TCRdb keeps only in-frame clonotypes and omits some of them. The sample has 53,000 or so clones, around 90% seen once; the top ten hold roughly 3.3%. The material sequenced was blood, taken from a patient who underwent chemoradiotherapy. Receptors were obtained from a human donor with HPV-associated anogenital cancer.

The chain couples TRBV5-1 to TRBJ2-7, with D possibly matching TRBD1 (6 bases). Germline V CDR1 and CDR2: SGHRS, YFSETQ. The CDR3 runs 15 residues. V was cut by 1 base and J by 2 bases, with 13 bases left in between. CDR3 protein: CASSLSDSQTYEQYF. The CDR3 nucleotides read TGCGCCAGCAGCTTGTCGGACAGCCAAACCTACGAGCAGTACTTC.

V is TRBV20-1 and J is TRBJ1-1; D unclear. The V gene lost 7 bases and the J gene lost 2 bases, with 8 bases spanning the gap. The V gene's germline CDR1 is DFQATT and CDR2 SNEGSKA (reference sequence). The CDR3 loop spans 11 amino acids. The CDR3 DNA is TGCAGTGGACGGTTTAACACTGAAGCTTTCTTT. It is translated as CSGRFNTEAFF.

This clone was found once. The CDR3 region is CAISEGLVGTDTQYF. Here the CDR3 DNA reads TGTGCCATCAGTGAGGGACTAGTCGGCACAGATACGCAGTATTTT. V gene TRBV10-3 combines with J gene TRBJ2-3; 7 bases fit TRBD2. The CDR3 extends over 15 amino acids. The V gene end was trimmed by 2 bases and the J gene end by 1 base; junction bases not matched to a gene: 3. Germline V gene lookup returns CDR1 ENHRY and CDR2 SYGVKD.

The chain has TRBV19 and TRBJ2-1; TRBD2 agrees at 8 bases. V was pared by 9 bases and J by 0 bases, with 7 bases of the junction left unmatched. The germline V gene has CDR1 LNHDA and CDR2 SQIVND (reference sequence). This CDR3 region has 15 residues. CDR3 in amino acids: CARIAGLSSYNEQFF. CDR3 nucleotide sequence: TGTGCCAGGATAGCGGGGCTGAGCTCCTACAATGAGCAGTTCTTC. Looking up the rest from reference TRBV19 and TRBJ2-1 gives the full variable domain: DGGITQSPKYLFRKEGQNVTLSCEQNLNHDAMYWYRQDPGQGLRLIYYSQIVNDFQKGDIAEGYSVSREKKESFPLTVTSAQKNPTAFYLCARIAGLSSYNEQFFGPGTRLTVL.

The rearrangement links TRBV5-6 to TRBJ2-3; D possibly corresponds to TRBD2 (6 bases). CDR1 is SGHDT, CDR2 YYEEEE, per germline. The CDR3 sequence is 14 residues long. Trimming stripped 2 bases from V and 2 bases from J, with 9 bases between. The CDR3 nucleotides are TGTGCCAGCAGCTTCAGCGGGCCCACAGATACGCAGTATTTT. Translating gives CASSFSGPTDTQYF.

The chain uses TRBV7-2 and TRBJ2-1; D is undetermined. The CDR3 consists of 11 residues. The germline V gene has CDR1 SGHTA and CDR2 FQGNSA. Between the trimmed V and J ends, which lost 8 bases and 4 bases, there was a span of 6 bases. This CDR3 reads CASGDYNEQFF. As DNA, the CDR3 is TGTGCCAGCGGGGATTACAATGAGCAGTTCTTC.

The chain is built from TRBV13 and TRBJ1-1; D gene unclear. Germline V gene lookup returns CDR1 PRHDT and CDR2 FYEKMQ (reference sequence). This CDR3 contains 15 residues. V was pared by 5 bases and J by 0 bases, with 13 bases between. The CDR3 DNA follows: TGTGCCAGCAGCCGGCCATCGCCCGTGAACACTGAAGCTTTCTTT. It specifies CASSRPSPVNTEAFF.

The chain uses TRBV23-1 and TRBJ1-5; D not resolved. TRBV23-1 is given ORF status, its function remaining uncertain. Between the trimmed V and J ends, which lost 3 bases and 6 bases, there was a span of 9 bases. This CDR3 has 13 amino acids. Here the CDR3 DNA reads TGCGCCAGCAGTCATAGGTACAGTCAGCCCCAGCATTTT. This sequence encodes CASSHRYSQPQHF.

The rearrangement joins TRBV11-3 to TRBJ2-3; 7 bases fit TRBD2. The CDR3 runs 14 residues. Trimming cost V 3 bases and J 1 base; bases outside gene matches: 1. Looked up from germline, CDR1 is SGHNT and CDR2 is YENEEA. CDR3 DNA: TGTGCCAGCAGCTTGAGCGGGGGCACAGATACGCAGTATTTT. Protein product: CASSLSGGTDTQYF.

Comments on this clone: Distinct nucleotide sequences in the sample also encode this CDR3. The chain couples TRBV5-6 to TRBJ2-7, with 7 nucleotides matching TRBD1. Germline lookup yields CDR1 SGHDT and CDR2 YYEEEE. The CDR3 sequence is 13 residues long. V lost 2 bases, J lost 4 bases, and 3 bases stayed unmatched. This CDR3 is CASSFAGGYEQYF. The CDR3 nucleotides are TGTGCCAGCAGCTTCGCAGGGGGATACGAGCAGTACTTC.

The V and J genes are TRBV30 and TRBJ2-1, with no clear D. This CDR3 is 15 amino acids long. The germline gives CDR1 GTSNPN, CDR2 SVGIG (reference sequence). V was pared by 0 bases and J by 2 bases, with 11 bases between. In DNA, the CDR3 is TGTGCCTGGAGTGTAAGACTTTTCCCCTACAATGAGCAGTTCTTC. Translation: CAWSVRLFPYNEQFF.

This clone was seen a single time. CDR3 nucleotide sequence: TGTGCCTTTGACCCCGGGCCCAAGGACTCCAATCAGCCCCAGCATTTT. Translation: CAFDPGPKDSNQPQHF. This rearrangement joins TRBV30 to TRBJ1-5; D is unclear. Germline loops: CDR1 GTSNPN, CDR2 SVGIG (reference sequence). The CDR3 totals 16 residues. Trimming removed 7 bases at V and 3 bases at J, with 22 bases between.

The V and J genes are TRBV2 and TRBJ1-4, with D maybe TRBD1 (5 bases). Trimming left V 7 bases short and J 3 bases short, with 12 bases between. Looked up from germline, CDR1 is SNHLY and CDR2 is FYNNEI. The CDR3 is 14 residues long. The CDR3 sequence is CASNRGMANEKLFF. The DNA of the CDR3 is TGTGCCAGCAATAGGGGTATGGCTAATGAAAAACTGTTTTTT.

The genes are TRBV19 and TRBJ1-1; a possible D gene is TRBD1 (5 bases). This CDR3 has 16 amino acids. CDR1 is LNHDA and CDR2 is SQIVND in the germline V gene (reference sequence). Between the trimmed V and J ends, which lost 9 bases and 3 bases, there was a span of 23 bases. CDR3 region: CASTSGADLGDTEAFF. The CDR3 DNA sequence: TGTGCCAGCACATCCGGGGCAGACCTTGGGGACACTGAAGCTTTCTTT.

The chain couples TRBV25-1 to TRBJ1-6, with 8 bases identical to TRBD1. The V segment lost 5 bases and the J segment 6 bases; nucleotides outside the gene matches: 12. Per germline, CDR1 MGHDK and CDR2 SYGVNS. The CDR3 is made up of 17 amino acids. The CDR3 nucleotides are TGTGCCAGCAGTCCCCGGACAGGGCAAACGGGTAATTCACCCCTCCACTTT. Protein sequence: CASSPRTGQTGNSPLHF.

This chain uses TRBV4-2 with TRBJ1-4; unclear D gene. This CDR3 region has 12 residues. The germline V gene has CDR1 LGHNA and CDR2 YNFKEQ. V was trimmed by 4 bases and J by 7 bases, leaving 7 bases between them. The CDR3 nucleotides read TGTGCCAGCAGCCCCCTAGGTGAAAAACTGTTTTTT. Its translation is CASSPLGEKLFF.

This clone has more than one count but fewer than ten. The chain links TRBV27 to TRBJ1-6; tentatively, D is TRBD1 (6 bases). V was cut by 5 bases and J by 10 bases, with 18 bases left in between. The CDR3 has 15 residues. Germline CDR1 is MNHEY and CDR2 is SMNVEV (reference sequence). The chain's CDR3 is CASSQRGALGSPLHF. CDR3 nucleotide sequence: TGTGCCAGCAGTCAGCGGGGGGCCCTAGGCTCACCCCTCCACTTT.